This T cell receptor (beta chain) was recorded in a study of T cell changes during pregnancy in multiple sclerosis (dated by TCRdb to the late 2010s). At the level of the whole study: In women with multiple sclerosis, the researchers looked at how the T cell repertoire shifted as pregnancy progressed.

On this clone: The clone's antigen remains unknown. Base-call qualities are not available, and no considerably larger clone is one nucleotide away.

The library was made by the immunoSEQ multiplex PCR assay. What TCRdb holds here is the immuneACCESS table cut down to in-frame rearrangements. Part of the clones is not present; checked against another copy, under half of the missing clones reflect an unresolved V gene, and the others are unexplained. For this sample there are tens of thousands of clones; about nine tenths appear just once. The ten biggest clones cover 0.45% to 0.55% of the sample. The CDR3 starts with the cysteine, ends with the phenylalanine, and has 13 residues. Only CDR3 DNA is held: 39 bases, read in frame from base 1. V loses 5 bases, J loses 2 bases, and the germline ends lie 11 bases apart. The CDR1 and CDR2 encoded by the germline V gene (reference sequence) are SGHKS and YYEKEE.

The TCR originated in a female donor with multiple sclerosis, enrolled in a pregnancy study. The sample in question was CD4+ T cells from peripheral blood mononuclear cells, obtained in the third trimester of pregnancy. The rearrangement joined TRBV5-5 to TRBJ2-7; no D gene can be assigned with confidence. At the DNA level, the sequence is TGTGCCAGCAGTCTTCCGGGTACCTACGAGCAGTACTTC. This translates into CASSLPGTYEQYF.